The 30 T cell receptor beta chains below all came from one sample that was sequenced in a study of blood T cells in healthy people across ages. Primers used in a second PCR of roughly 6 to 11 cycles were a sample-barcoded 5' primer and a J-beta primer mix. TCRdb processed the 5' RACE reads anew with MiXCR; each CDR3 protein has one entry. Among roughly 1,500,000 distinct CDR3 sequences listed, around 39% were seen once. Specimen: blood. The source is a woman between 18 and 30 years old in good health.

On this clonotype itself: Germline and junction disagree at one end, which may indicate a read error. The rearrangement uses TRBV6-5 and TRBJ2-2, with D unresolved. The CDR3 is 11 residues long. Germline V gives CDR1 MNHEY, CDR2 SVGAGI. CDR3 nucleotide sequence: TGTACCAGCAGTAACACCGGGGAGCTGTTTTTT. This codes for CTSSNTGELFF.

DNA of the CDR3: TGTGCCAGCAGTTTAGGCCCTAGCAACACCGGGGAGCTGTTTTTT. It codes for CASSLGPSNTGELFF. The V gene is TRBV27, the J gene TRBJ2-2; D perhaps matches TRBD2 (5 bases). The CDR3 is made up of 15 amino acids. V was trimmed by 2 bases and J by 2 bases, leaving 9 bases between them. Germline V gene data show CDR1 as MNHEY and CDR2 as SMNVEV (reference sequence).

In nucleotides, the CDR3 is TGTGCCAGCACCGACACTGGGGCCAACGTCCTGACTTTC. Amino acids: CASTDTGANVLTF. The gene calls are TRBV28 and TRBJ2-6, with D hard to call. Trimming removed 7 bases at V and 2 bases at J, with 6 bases between. Germline values: CDR1 MDHEN, CDR2 SYDVKM. The CDR3 spans 13 residues.

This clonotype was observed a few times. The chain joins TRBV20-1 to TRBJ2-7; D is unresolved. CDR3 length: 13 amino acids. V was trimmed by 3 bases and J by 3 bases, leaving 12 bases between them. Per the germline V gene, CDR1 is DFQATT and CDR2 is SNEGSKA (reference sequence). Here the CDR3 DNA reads TGCAGTGCTAGTGGGTTCCCCAGCTACGAGCAGTACTTC. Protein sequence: CSASGFPSYEQYF.

CDR3: CASSFRTVNTEAFF. The DNA for the CDR3 is TGTGCCAGCAGCTTTAGGACAGTGAACACTGAAGCTTTCTTT. The rearrangement joins TRBV3-1 to TRBJ1-1; possible D gene TRBD1, 6 bases. V lost 5 bases and J 0 bases, leaving 10 bases between the germline ends. CDR1 and CDR2 (germline): LGHDT, YNNKEL (reference sequence). The CDR3 is 14 amino acids. The whole variable domain, filled in from reference TRBV3-1 and TRBJ1-1, reads DTAVSQTPKYLVTQMGNDKSIKCEQNLGHDTMYWYKQDSKKFLKIMFSYNNKELIINETVPNRFSPKSPDKAHLNLHINSLELGDSAVYFCASSFRTVNTEAFFGQGTRLTVV.

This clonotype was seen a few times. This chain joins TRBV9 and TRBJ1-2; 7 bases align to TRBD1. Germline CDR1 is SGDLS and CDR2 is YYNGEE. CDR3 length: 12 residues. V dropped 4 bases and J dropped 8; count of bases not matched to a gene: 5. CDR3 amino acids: CASSRQGGGYTF. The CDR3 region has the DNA TGTGCCAGCAGCCGACAGGGCGGAGGCTACACCTTC.

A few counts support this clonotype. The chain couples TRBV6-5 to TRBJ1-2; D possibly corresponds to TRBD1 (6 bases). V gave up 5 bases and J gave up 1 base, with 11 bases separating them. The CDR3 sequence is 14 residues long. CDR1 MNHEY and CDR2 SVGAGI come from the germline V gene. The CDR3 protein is CASSANRVNYGYTF. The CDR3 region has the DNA TGTGCCAGCAGTGCTAACAGGGTTAACTATGGCTACACCTTC.

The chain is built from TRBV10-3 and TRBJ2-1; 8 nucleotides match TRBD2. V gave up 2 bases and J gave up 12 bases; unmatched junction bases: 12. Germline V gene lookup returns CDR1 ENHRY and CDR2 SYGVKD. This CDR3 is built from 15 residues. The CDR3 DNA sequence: TGTGCCATCAGTGAGGTTAGCGGGAAGGGCGATGGGCAGTTCTTC. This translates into CAISEVSGKGDGQFF.

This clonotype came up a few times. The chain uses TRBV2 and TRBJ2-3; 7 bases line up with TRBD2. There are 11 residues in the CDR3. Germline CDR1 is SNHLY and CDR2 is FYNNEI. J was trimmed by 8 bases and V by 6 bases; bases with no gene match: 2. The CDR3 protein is CASRGEGTQYF. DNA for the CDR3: TGTGCCAGCAGAGGGGAGGGTACGCAGTATTTT.

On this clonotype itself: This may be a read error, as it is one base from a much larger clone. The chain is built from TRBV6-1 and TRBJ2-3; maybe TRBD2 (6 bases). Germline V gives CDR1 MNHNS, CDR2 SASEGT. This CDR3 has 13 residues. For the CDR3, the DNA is TGTGCCAGCCTTAGGGACTTCACAGGTACGCAGTATTTT. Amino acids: CASLRDFTGTQYF.

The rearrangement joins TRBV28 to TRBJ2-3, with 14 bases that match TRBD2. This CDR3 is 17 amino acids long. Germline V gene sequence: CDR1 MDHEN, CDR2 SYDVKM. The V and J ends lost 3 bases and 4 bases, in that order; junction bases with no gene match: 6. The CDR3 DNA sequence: TGTGCCAGCAGTTTGGGGACTAGCGGGGGCGGGGCAGATACGCAGTATTTT. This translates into CASSLGTSGGGADTQYF.

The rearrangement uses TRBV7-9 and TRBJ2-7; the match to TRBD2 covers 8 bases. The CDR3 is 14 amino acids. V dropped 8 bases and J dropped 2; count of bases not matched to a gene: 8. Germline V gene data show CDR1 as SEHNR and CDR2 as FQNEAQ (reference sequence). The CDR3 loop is CASQAKAGAYEQYF. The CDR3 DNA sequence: TGTGCCAGCCAAGCTAAAGCGGGAGCCTACGAGCAGTACTTC.

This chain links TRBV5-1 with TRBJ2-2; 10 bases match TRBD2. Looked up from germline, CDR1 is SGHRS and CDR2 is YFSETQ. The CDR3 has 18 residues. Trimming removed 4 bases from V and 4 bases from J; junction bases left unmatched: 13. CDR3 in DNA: TGCGCCAGCAGCCCTGATTTGATAGCGGGGGGTTTCACCGGGGAGCTGTTTTTT. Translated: CASSPDLIAGGFTGELFF.

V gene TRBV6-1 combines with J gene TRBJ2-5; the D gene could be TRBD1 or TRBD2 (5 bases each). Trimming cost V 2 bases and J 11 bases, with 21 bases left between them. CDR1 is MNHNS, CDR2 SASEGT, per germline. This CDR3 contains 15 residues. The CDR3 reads CASSEPHTDSRGQYF. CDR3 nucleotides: TGTGCCAGCAGTGAACCGCATACAGACAGTAGAGGGCAGTACTTC.

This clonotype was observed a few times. The CDR3 DNA is TGTGCCAGCACCGGGGAGGGAAGAAGGACCTACGAGCAGTACTTC. It codes for CASTGEGRRTYEQYF. The gene calls are TRBV2 and TRBJ2-7, with 7 nucleotides matching TRBD2. With V trimmed by 7 bases and J by 2 bases, 11 bases remained unmatched. Looked up from germline, CDR1 is SNHLY and CDR2 is FYNNEI. This CDR3 comprises 15 residues. The variable domain in full, with the rest retrieved from reference TRBV2 and TRBJ2-7, is EPEVTQTPSHQVTQMGQEVILRCVPISNHLYFYWYRQILGQKVEFLVSFYNNEISEKSEIFDDQFSVERPDGSNFTLKIRSTKLEDSAMYFCASTGEGRRTYEQYFGPGTRLTVT.

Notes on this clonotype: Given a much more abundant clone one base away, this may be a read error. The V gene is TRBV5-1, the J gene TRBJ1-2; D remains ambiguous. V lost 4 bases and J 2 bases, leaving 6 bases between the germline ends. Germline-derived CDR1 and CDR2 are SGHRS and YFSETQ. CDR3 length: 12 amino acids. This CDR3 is CASSKDNYGYTF. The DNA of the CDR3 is TGCGCCAGCAGCAAGGACAACTATGGCTACACCTTC.

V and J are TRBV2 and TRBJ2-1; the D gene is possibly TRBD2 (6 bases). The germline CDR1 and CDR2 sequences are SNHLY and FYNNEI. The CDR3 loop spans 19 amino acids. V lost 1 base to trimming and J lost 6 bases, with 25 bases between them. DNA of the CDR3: TGTGCCAGCAGTGAAGTCCTGGACGGAGGGTGGGAGTCAACCAATGAGCAGTTCTTC. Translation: CASSEVLDGGWESTNEQFF. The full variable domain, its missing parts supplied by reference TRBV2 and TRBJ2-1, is EPEVTQTPSHQVTQMGQEVILRCVPISNHLYFYWYRQILGQKVEFLVSFYNNEISEKSEIFDDQFSVERPDGSNFTLKIRSTKLEDSAMYFCASSEVLDGGWESTNEQFFGPGTRLTVL.

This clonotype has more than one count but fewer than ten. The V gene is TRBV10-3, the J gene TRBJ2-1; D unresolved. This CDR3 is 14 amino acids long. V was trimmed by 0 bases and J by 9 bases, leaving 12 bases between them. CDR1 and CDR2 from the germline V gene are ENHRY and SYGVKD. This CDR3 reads CAISESGLIGEQFF. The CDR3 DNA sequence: TGTGCCATCAGTGAGTCGGGTCTTATCGGTGAGCAGTTCTTC.

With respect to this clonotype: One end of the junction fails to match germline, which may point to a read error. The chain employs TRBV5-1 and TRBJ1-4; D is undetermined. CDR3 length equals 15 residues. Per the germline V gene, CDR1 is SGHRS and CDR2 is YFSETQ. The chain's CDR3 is CASRPGPSTNEKLFF. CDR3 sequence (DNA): TGCGCCAGCAGACCAGGCCCTTCAACTAACGAAAAACTGTTTTTT.

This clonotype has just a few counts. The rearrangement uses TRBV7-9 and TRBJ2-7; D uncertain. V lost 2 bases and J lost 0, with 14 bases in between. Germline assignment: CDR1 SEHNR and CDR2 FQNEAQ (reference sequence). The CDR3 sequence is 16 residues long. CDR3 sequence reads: CASSLRSVTVSYEQYF. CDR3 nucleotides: TGTGCCAGCAGCTTAAGATCAGTGACCGTCTCCTACGAGCAGTACTTC.

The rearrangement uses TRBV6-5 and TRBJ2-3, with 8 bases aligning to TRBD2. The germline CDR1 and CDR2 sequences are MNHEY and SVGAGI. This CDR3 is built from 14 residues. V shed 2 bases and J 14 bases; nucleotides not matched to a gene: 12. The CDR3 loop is CASSYSRLARGMYF. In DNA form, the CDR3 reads TGTGCCAGCAGTTACAGCAGACTAGCGCGGGGTATGTATTTT.

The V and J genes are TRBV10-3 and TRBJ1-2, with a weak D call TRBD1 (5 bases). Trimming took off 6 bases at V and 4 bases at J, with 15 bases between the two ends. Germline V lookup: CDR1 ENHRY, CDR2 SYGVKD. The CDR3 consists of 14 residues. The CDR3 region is CAISGGDETYGYTF. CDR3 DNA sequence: TGTGCCATCAGCGGGGGGGATGAGACCTATGGCTACACCTTC.

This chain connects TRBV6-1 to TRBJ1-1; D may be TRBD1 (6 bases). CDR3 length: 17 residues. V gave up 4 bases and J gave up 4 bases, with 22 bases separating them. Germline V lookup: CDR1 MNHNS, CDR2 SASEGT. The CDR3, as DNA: TGTGCCAGCAGTGTGGGACAAATTCAAAAAAGCTCCACTGAAGCTTTCTTT. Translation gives CASSVGQIQKSSTEAFF.

For the CDR3, the DNA is TGTGCCAGCGAGATGGGGCTACCTGCCTACGAGCAGTACTTC. Its translation is CASEMGLPAYEQYF. The chain has TRBV2 and TRBJ2-7, with D maybe TRBD1 (5 bases). From germline, CDR1 is SNHLY and CDR2 FYNNEI. CDR3 size: 14 residues. V lost 8 bases, J lost 2 bases, and 16 bases lay in between.

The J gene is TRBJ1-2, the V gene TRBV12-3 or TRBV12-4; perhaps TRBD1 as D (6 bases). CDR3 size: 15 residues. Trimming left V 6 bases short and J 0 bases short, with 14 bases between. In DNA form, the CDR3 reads TGTGCCAGCAGGGCCGGGACACAAGCTAACTATGGCTACACCTTC. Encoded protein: CASRAGTQANYGYTF.

This CDR3 reads CASSPSPGEQYF. The DNA of the CDR3 is TGTGCCAGCAGCCCTTCTCCGGGGGAGCAGTACTTC. This chain uses TRBV5-4 with TRBJ2-7; D perhaps matches TRBD2 (5 bases). Per germline, CDR1 SGHNT and CDR2 YYREEE (reference sequence). V lost 4 bases and J lost 7, with 12 bases in between. CDR3 length: 12 residues.

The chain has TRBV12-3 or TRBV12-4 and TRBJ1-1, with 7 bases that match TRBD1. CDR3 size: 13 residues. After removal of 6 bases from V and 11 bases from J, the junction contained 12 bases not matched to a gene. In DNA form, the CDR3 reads TGTGCCAGCAGCTATAGACAGGGCAGTGGGGCTTTCTTT. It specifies CASSYRQGSGAFF.

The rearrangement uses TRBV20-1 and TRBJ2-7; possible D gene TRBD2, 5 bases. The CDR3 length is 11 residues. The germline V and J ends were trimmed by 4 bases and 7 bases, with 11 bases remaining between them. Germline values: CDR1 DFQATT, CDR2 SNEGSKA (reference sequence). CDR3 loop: CSAIEGVEQYF. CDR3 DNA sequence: TGCAGTGCTATCGAGGGAGTTGAGCAGTACTTC.

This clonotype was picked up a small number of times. CDR3 DNA: TGTGCCAGCAGCGTAGGAATTGGACAGTTGAACACTGAAGCTTTCTTT. This sequence encodes CASSVGIGQLNTEAFF. This chain joins TRBV9 and TRBJ1-1, with D perhaps matching TRBD1 (6 bases). The CDR3 is made up of 16 amino acids. Germline CDR1 reads SGDLS; CDR2 reads YYNGEE. Deletions cut 0 bases from V and 0 bases from J, with 12 bases between.

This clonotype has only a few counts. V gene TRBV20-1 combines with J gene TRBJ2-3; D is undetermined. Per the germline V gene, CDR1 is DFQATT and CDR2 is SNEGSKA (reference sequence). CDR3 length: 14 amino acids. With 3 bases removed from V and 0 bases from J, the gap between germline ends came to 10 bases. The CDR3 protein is CSASPPESTDTQYF. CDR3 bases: TGCAGTGCTAGCCCACCGGAGAGCACAGATACGCAGTATTTT.